This passage covers 10 T cell receptor beta chains from one sample sequenced in a study of blood T cell repertoires in COVID-19. Data came from immunoSEQ multiplex PCR; TCRdb stores just in-frame clones and leaves some out. The sample holds roughly 180,000 clones, about 70% seen once. Sequenced: peripheral blood. The receptors stem from a woman aged 45-65 years with active or convalescent COVID-19.

The chain couples TRBV6-6 to TRBJ1-2; TRBD1 is a possible D gene (6 bases). Trimming removed 2 bases from V and 8 bases from J, with 6 bases in between. This CDR3 has 11 residues. The germline V gene encodes CDR1 MNHNY and CDR2 SVGAGI (reference sequence). CDR3 sequence reads: CASSYGQGYTF. As DNA, the CDR3 is TGTGCCAGCAGTTACGGACAGGGCTACACCTTC.

This clone was detected a few times. The same CDR3 can be traced to other DNA sequences in this sample. V and J are TRBV4-3 and TRBJ2-7; D is uncertain. The CDR3 contains 14 residues. CDR1 is LGHNA, CDR2 YSLEER, per germline. Between the trimmed V and J ends, which lost 0 bases and 2 bases, there was a span of 8 bases. The CDR3 bases are TGCGCCAGCAGCCAAGATCCAGGCACCTACGAGCAGTACTTC. Residues: CASSQDPGTYEQYF.

The V and J genes are TRBV6-5 and TRBJ2-1; 10 bases agree with TRBD2. Germline V lookup: CDR1 MNHEY, CDR2 SVGAGI. CDR3 length equals 15 residues. The trim removed 2 bases at V and 5 bases at J, leaving 3 bases unmatched. CDR3 residues: CASSYQRGGNNEQFF. The CDR3 DNA reads TGTGCCAGCAGTTACCAGCGGGGGGGAAACAATGAGCAGTTCTTC.

This rearrangement joins TRBV9 to TRBJ2-3; 7 bases match TRBD2. Germline V gene data show CDR1 as SGDLS and CDR2 as YYNGEE. This CDR3 has 16 amino acids. V trimming: 2 bases; J trimming: 2 bases; junction bases outside the gene matches: 8. The CDR3 bases are TGTGCCAGCAGCGTCCCCTCTAGCGGACTCACAGATACGCAGTATTTT. Its translation is CASSVPSSGLTDTQYF.

This rearrangement joins TRBV9 to TRBJ2-1; 12 bases map to TRBD2. The CDR3 consists of 15 residues. The germline CDR1 and CDR2 sequences are SGDLS and YYNGEE. V trimming: 1 base; J trimming: 7 bases; junction bases outside the gene matches: 3. CDR3 nucleotides: TGTGCCAGCAGCGTAAATCTAGCGGGAGGGAATGAGCAGTTCTTC. Translated, it gives CASSVNLAGGNEQFF.

The chain joins TRBV21-1 to TRBJ2-5; the D call of TRBD2 is as the table states it, not checked on the DNA. TRBV21-1 is noted as a pseudogene. CDR3 length: 11 residues. The CDR3 DNA is TGTGCCAGCAGCAACGAAGAGACCCAGTACTTC. Amino acid sequence: CASSNEETQYF.

This clone was detected only a few times. CDR3 amino acids: CASSLRASGYEQYF. For the CDR3, the DNA is TGTGCCAGCAGCCTAAGGGCCTCGGGGTACGAGCAGTACTTC. J is TRBJ2-7 and V is TRBV6-2 or TRBV6-3, with TRBD2 as a possible D gene (5 bases). There are 14 residues in the CDR3. CDR1 is MNHEY, CDR2 SVGEGT, per germline. V lost 6 bases, J lost 4 bases, and 16 bases lay in between.

J is TRBJ1-2 and V is TRBV30; TRBD1 matches at 9 bases. CDR1 is GTSNPN, CDR2 SVGIG, per germline (reference sequence). V lost 8 bases and J lost 7; bases outside the gene matches: 14. CDR3 length equals 14 residues. DNA of the CDR3: TGTGCCGGCAATCAATGGACAGGGGAAGGTGGCTACACCTTC. It yields the protein CAGNQWTGEGGYTF.

A word on this clone: Relative to the germline gene, one junction end is altered; a read error may explain this. This chain connects TRBV29-1 to TRBJ2-5; weak D call: TRBD2 (7 bases). The CDR3 is 13 amino acids. CDR1 and CDR2 from the germline V gene are SQVTM and ANQGSEA. In DNA form, the CDR3 reads TGCAGCGGTGAAGGGGGGGGCTGGGAGACCCAGTACTTC. It is translated as CSGEGGGWETQYF.

V gene TRBV5-1 combines with J gene TRBJ1-2; TRBD1 agrees at 7 bases. CDR3 length: 14 residues. V was pared by 6 bases and J by 0 bases, with 5 bases of the junction left unmatched. CDR1 SGHRS and CDR2 YFSETQ come from the germline V gene. This chain's CDR3 is CASTRDSANYGYTF. In DNA, the CDR3 is TGCGCCAGCACTCGGGACAGTGCTAACTATGGCTACACCTTC.